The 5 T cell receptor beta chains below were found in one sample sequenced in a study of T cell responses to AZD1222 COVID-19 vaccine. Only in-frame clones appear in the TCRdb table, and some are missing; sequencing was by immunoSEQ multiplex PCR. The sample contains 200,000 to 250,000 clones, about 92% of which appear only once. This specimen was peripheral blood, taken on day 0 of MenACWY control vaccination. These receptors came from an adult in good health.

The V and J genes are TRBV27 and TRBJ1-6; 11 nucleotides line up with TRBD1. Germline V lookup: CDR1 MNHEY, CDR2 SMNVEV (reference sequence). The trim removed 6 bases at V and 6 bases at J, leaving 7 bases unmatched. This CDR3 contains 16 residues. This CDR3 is CASSSYGQGANSPLHF. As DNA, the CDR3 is TGTGCCAGCAGCTCCTACGGACAGGGGGCTAATTCACCCCTCCACTTT.

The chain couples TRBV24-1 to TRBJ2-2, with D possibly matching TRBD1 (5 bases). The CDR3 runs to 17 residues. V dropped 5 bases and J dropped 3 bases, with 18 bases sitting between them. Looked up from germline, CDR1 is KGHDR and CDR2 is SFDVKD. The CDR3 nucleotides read TGTGCCACCAGTGTCGGGTCGCAGGGCGAGGACACCGGGGAGCTGTTTTTT. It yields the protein CATSVGSQGEDTGELFF.

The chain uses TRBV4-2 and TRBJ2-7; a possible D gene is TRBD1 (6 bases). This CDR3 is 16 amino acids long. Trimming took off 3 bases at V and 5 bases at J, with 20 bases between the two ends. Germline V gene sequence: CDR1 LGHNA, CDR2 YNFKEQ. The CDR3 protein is CASSHRTGMRSNEQYF. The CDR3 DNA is TGTGCCAGCAGCCACCGAACAGGGATGAGGTCCAACGAGCAGTACTTC.

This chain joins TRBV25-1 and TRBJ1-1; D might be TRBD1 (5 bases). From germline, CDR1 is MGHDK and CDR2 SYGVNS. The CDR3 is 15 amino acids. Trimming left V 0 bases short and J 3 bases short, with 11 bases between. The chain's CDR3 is CASSEYSGGYTEAFF. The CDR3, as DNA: TGTGCCAGCAGTGAATATTCGGGGGGTTACACTGAAGCTTTCTTT.

The DNA of the CDR3 is TGTGCCAGCAGCACCGACAAGAATCAGCCCCAGCATTTT. It yields the protein CASSTDKNQPQHF. The V call is TRBV5-4, the J call TRBJ1-5; no clear D. Germline CDR1 SGHNT, CDR2 YYREEE (reference sequence). The CDR3 runs to 13 residues. V was pared by 4 bases and J by 4 bases, with 9 bases between.